The 28 T cell receptor beta chains below were found in one sample sequenced in a study of blood T cell repertoires in COVID-19. TCRdb keeps only in-frame clones here, not all; method: immunoSEQ multiplex PCR. The data show 94,000 or so clones, with more than 75% seen just once and approximately 4.8% held by the top ten. Sequencing was done on a sample of peripheral blood. Receptor source: a woman older than 75 with active COVID-19.

CDR3 protein: CASSQAVGGSSYNEQFF. The DNA for the CDR3 is TGTGCCAGCAGCCAAGCGGTTGGAGGGAGCTCCTACAATGAGCAGTTCTTC. This rearrangement joins TRBV4-2 to TRBJ2-1; tentatively, D is TRBD2 (6 bases). The CDR3 runs to 17 residues. The germline CDR1 and CDR2 sequences are LGHNA and YNFKEQ. The V end was cut by 1 base, the J end by 0 bases, with 13 bases between.

The V gene is TRBV5-1, the J gene TRBJ1-1, with D maybe TRBD1 (6 bases). V lost 5 bases and J 1 base, leaving 18 bases between the germline ends. This CDR3 comprises 16 residues. Looked up from germline, CDR1 is SGHRS and CDR2 is YFSETQ. CDR3 amino acids: CASRRGGTQENTEAFF. CDR3 bases: TGCGCCAGCAGGAGGGGGGGGACCCAGGAGAACACTGAAGCTTTCTTT.

The chain combines TRBV4-2 with TRBJ2-1; possible D gene TRBD2, 7 bases. Trimming pared 4 bases from V and 7 bases from J, leaving 14 bases between. The CDR3 is made up of 14 amino acids. Looked up from germline, CDR1 is LGHNA and CDR2 is YNFKEQ. Written as DNA, the CDR3 is TGTGCCAGCAGCCCCTTGAGGGGGGGGAATGAGCAGTTCTTC. Translation gives CASSPLRGGNEQFF.

Regarding this clone: Other DNA sequences of this sample code for an identical CDR3. This chain connects TRBV28 to TRBJ2-7, with D perhaps TRBD2 (5 bases). The CDR3 covers 13 residues. Germline lookup yields CDR1 MDHEN and CDR2 SYDVKM. Trimming shortened V by 6 bases and J by 0 bases, and 9 bases separated the two germline ends. CDR3: CASSPGSSYEQYF. The CDR3 DNA reads as TGTGCCAGCAGCCCGGGGTCCTCCTACGAGCAGTACTTC. Based on the CDR3 plus reference TRBV28 and TRBJ2-7, the full variable domain is DVKVTQSSRYLVKRTGEKVFLECVQDMDHENMFWYRQDPGLGLRLIYFSYDVKMKEKGDIPEGYSVSREKKERFSLILESASTNQTSMYLCASSPGSSYEQYFGPGTRLTVT.

The chain joins TRBV30 to TRBJ1-5; the match to TRBD1 covers 9 bases. CDR3 length: 14 residues. CDR1 and CDR2 (germline): GTSNPN, SVGIG (reference sequence). The junction had 2 bases not matched to a gene; V was cut back by 1 base and J by 4 bases. The CDR3 here is CAWSAGTGNQPQHF. As DNA, the CDR3 is TGTGCCTGGAGTGCCGGGACAGGGAATCAGCCCCAGCATTTT.

The genes are TRBV4-2 and TRBJ2-5, with D perhaps TRBD2 (6 bases). Germline CDR1 reads LGHNA; CDR2 reads YNFKEQ. Between the trimmed V and J ends, which lost 1 base and 5 bases, there was a span of 14 bases. CDR3 length equals 15 residues. This chain's CDR3 is CASSQVHGSGETQYF. The CDR3 bases are TGTGCCAGCAGCCAAGTCCACGGGAGTGGCGAGACCCAGTACTTC.

The chain links TRBV7-2 to TRBJ1-6, with TRBD1 identical over 9 bases. J was trimmed by 5 bases and V by 4 bases; bases with no gene match: 3. The CDR3 is 15 residues long. The germline V gene has CDR1 SGHTA and CDR2 FQGNSA. The CDR3 protein is CASSSRTGDNSPLHF. In DNA form, the CDR3 reads TGTGCCAGCAGCTCACGGACAGGGGATAATTCACCCCTCCACTTT.

The CDR3 region is CASSVRRTTGGQFF. CDR3 bases: TGTGCCAGCAGTGTCAGACGGACTACCGGGGGGCAGTTCTTC. This rearrangement joins TRBV6-2 or TRBV6-3 to TRBJ2-1, with D possibly matching TRBD2 (6 bases). The CDR3 length is 14 residues. The germline V gene has CDR1 MNHEY and CDR2 SVGEGT. V was cut by 5 bases and J by 12 bases, with 20 bases left in between.

The chain combines TRBV28 with TRBJ1-4, with 8 bases matching TRBD1. Germline V gene lookup returns CDR1 MDHEN and CDR2 SYDVKM. V trimming: 5 bases; J trimming: 6 bases; junction bases outside the gene matches: 11. This CDR3 has 16 residues. In DNA form, the CDR3 reads TGTGCCAGCAGTCCGATCGGACAGGGAGAACATGAAAAACTGTTTTTT. Protein sequence: CASSPIGQGEHEKLFF.

J is TRBJ2-7 and V is TRBV3-1 (or the pseudogene TRBV3-2); tentatively, D is TRBD2 (6 bases). CDR3 length: 17 amino acids. V lost 3 bases and J 7 bases, leaving 25 bases between the germline ends. Germline-derived CDR1 and CDR2 are LGHDT and YNNKEL (reference sequence). CDR3 in DNA: TGTGCCAGCAGCCAGGTGCCTCCTGGGACCGGGAGATTGGAGCAGTACTTC. As protein: CASSQVPPGTGRLEQYF.

This clone is a singleton in its sample. The chain is built from TRBV5-6 and TRBJ2-7; D might be TRBD1 (6 bases). The germline V and J ends were trimmed by 2 bases and 0 bases, with 9 bases remaining between them. Per the germline V gene, CDR1 is SGHDT and CDR2 is YYEEEE. The CDR3 loop spans 14 amino acids. CDR3 amino acids: CASSLQGFSYEQYF. Written as DNA, the CDR3 is TGTGCCAGCAGCTTACAGGGATTCTCCTACGAGCAGTACTTC.

The chain has TRBV21-1 and TRBJ2-1; the table's D call, TRBD2, has no DNA check behind it. TRBV21-1 is assigned pseudogene status. The CDR3 spans 14 residues. The CDR3 loop reads CASSKVTSDNEQFF. CDR3 sequence (DNA): TGTGCCAGCAGCAAAGTCACTAGCGACAATGAGCAGTTCTTC.

J is TRBJ1-5 and V is TRBV28, with 9 nucleotides matching TRBD1. Germline assignment: CDR1 MDHEN and CDR2 SYDVKM. The CDR3 extends over 17 amino acids. V trimming: 7 bases; J trimming: 0 bases; junction bases outside the gene matches: 10. This CDR3 reads CASTFGGDRDSNQPQHF. The CDR3, as DNA: TGTGCCAGCACGTTTGGGGGGGACAGGGATAGCAATCAGCCCCAGCATTTT.

This chain uses TRBV7-8 with TRBJ2-2; D gene ambiguous. CDR1 and CDR2 from the germline V gene are SGHVS and FQNEAQ. Trimming removed 1 base from V and 7 bases from J, with 10 bases in between. CDR3 size: 14 residues. The CDR3 region has the DNA TGTGCCAGCAGCTTAGTTCCCCTCGGCGGGGAGCTGTTTTTT. Translation gives CASSLVPLGGELFF.

This chain joins TRBV5-1 and TRBJ2-1; no firm D call. With 4 bases removed from V and 9 bases from J, the gap between germline ends came to 17 bases. This CDR3 has 14 amino acids. The germline V gene encodes CDR1 SGHRS and CDR2 YFSETQ. CDR3 in amino acids: CASSLTPDTFEQFF. In nucleotides, the CDR3 is TGCGCCAGCAGCCTGACCCCCGACACCTTTGAGCAGTTCTTC.

The chain carries TRBV5-4 and TRBJ2-5, with 10 bases that match TRBD2. V was pared by 4 bases and J by 2 bases, with 8 bases of the junction left unmatched. The CDR3 covers 16 residues. Per the germline V gene, CDR1 is SGHNT and CDR2 is YYREEE (reference sequence). The CDR3 nucleotides read TGTGCCAGCAGCCGTTTACGGACTAGCGGACAAGAGACCCAGTACTTC. The encoded protein is CASSRLRTSGQETQYF. The full variable domain, completed using reference TRBV5-4 and TRBJ2-5, is ETGVTQSPTHLIKTRGQQVTLRCSSQSGHNTVSWYQQALGQGPQFIFQYYREEENGRGNFPPRFSGLQFPNYSSELNVNALELDDSALYLCASSRLRTSGQETQYFGPGTRLLVL.

V usage is TRBV15 and J usage is TRBJ2-2, with 12 bases matching TRBD2. The CDR3 loop spans 16 amino acids. V lost 8 bases to trimming and J lost 5 bases; unmatched junction nucleotides: 9. Per germline, CDR1 LNHNV and CDR2 YYDKDF (reference sequence). The CDR3 region is CATGLAGGPRTGELFF. For the CDR3, the DNA is TGTGCCACCGGGCTAGCGGGAGGGCCTAGGACCGGGGAGCTGTTTTTT.

The rearrangement links TRBV7-6 to TRBJ2-3, with 13 bases lining up with TRBD2. The germline CDR1 and CDR2 sequences are SGHVS and FNYEAQ. V gave up 2 bases and J gave up 2 bases; unmatched junction bases: 4. This CDR3 is built from 17 residues. The CDR3 spells CASSLWTSGSLTDTQYF. The CDR3 DNA sequence: TGTGCCAGCAGCTTATGGACTAGCGGGAGCCTCACAGATACGCAGTATTTT.

J is TRBJ1-2 and V is TRBV19, with D perhaps TRBD1 (6 bases). CDR1 and CDR2 (germline): LNHDA, SQIVND (reference sequence). The CDR3 loop spans 14 amino acids. The V end lost 5 bases, the J end lost 4 bases, and 14 bases lay between the germline ends. This chain's CDR3 is CASSVRGAGYGYTF. CDR3 nucleotide sequence: TGTGCCAGTAGTGTCAGGGGCGCGGGCTATGGCTACACCTTC.

This chain joins TRBV28 and TRBJ2-2, with 8 bases fitting TRBD2. CDR3 length: 13 amino acids. The V and J ends lost 10 bases and 7 bases, in that order; junction bases with no gene match: 8. Germline V gene sequence: CDR1 MDHEN, CDR2 SYDVKM. CDR3 sequence reads: CATGTRSGGELFF. As DNA, the CDR3 is TGTGCCACCGGGACTAGGTCCGGCGGGGAGCTGTTTTTT.

Only one count was recorded for this clone. DNA of the CDR3: TGTGCCAGCAGCCTTCGCTGGGGAGGCGGAAACACCATATATTTT. It specifies CASSLRWGGGNTIYF. The genes are TRBV7-2 and TRBJ1-3; the D is unclear. Between the trimmed V and J ends, which lost 5 bases and 4 bases, there was a span of 15 bases. The germline gives CDR1 SGHTA, CDR2 FQGNSA. This CDR3 is 15 amino acids long.

The chain is built from TRBV18 and TRBJ2-7; 9 bases align to TRBD1. The V gene's germline CDR1 is KGHSH and CDR2 LQKENI. The CDR3 totals 16 residues. V was clipped by 0 bases and J by 6 bases; unmatched bases: 9. The CDR3 region has the DNA TGTGCCAGCTCACCACCCCGGCCGGGACAGGGTGCCGAGCAGTACTTC. Its protein is CASSPPRPGQGAEQYF.

The chain employs TRBV6-1 and TRBJ2-7, with 7 positions matching TRBD2. Germline trimming cut 0 bases from V and 0 bases from J; bases unmatched to any gene: 5. CDR3 size: 16 residues. In germline, CDR1 is MNHNS, CDR2 SASEGT. CDR3 region: CASSEARGRRSYEQYF. For the CDR3, the DNA is TGTGCCAGCAGTGAAGCGCGGGGGAGACGCTCCTACGAGCAGTACTTC.

The gene calls are TRBV10-3 and TRBJ2-1; the match to TRBD2 covers 9 bases. The CDR3 is made up of 14 amino acids. With 2 bases clipped from V and 5 bases from J, the junction kept 1 base outside the gene matches. The V gene's germline CDR1 is ENHRY and CDR2 SYGVKD. In DNA, the CDR3 is TGTGCCATCAGTGAGAGACTAGCGGACAATGAGCAGTTCTTC. Translated, it gives CAISERLADNEQFF.

V gene TRBV19 combines with J gene TRBJ1-2, with 8 nucleotides matching TRBD1. The CDR3 is made up of 16 amino acids. The germline V gene encodes CDR1 LNHDA and CDR2 SQIVND (reference sequence). J was trimmed by 5 bases and V by 3 bases; bases with no gene match: 11. CDR3 amino acids: CASSMRTGPGPYGYTF. Written as DNA, the CDR3 is TGTGCCAGTAGTATGAGGACAGGGCCGGGACCTTATGGCTACACCTTC.

This chain connects TRBV14 to TRBJ1-2; 8 bases fit TRBD1. V was clipped by 4 bases and J by 5 bases; unmatched bases: 9. In germline, CDR1 is SGHDN, CDR2 FVKESK. The CDR3 covers 15 residues. The CDR3 DNA follows: TGTGCCAGCAGCCGCGCTTTGACAGGGGCGTATGGCTACACCTTC. Its protein is CASSRALTGAYGYTF. The full variable domain, its missing parts supplied by reference TRBV14 and TRBJ1-2, is EAGVTQFPSHSVIEKGQTVTLRCDPISGHDNLYWYRRVMGKEIKFLLHFVKESKQDESGMPNNRFLAERTGGTYSTLKVQPAELEDSGVYFCASSRALTGAYGYTFGSGTRLTVV.

In DNA form, the CDR3 reads TGCAGCGCCTGGACAGGGGGGAACTATGGCTACACCTTC. This encodes CSAWTGGNYGYTF. J is TRBJ1-2 and V is TRBV29-1; the match to TRBD1 covers 10 bases. The V gene end was trimmed by 7 bases and the J gene end by 2 bases; junction bases not matched to a gene: 4. The CDR3 covers 13 residues. CDR1 SQVTM and CDR2 ANQGSEA come from the germline V gene.

V usage is TRBV7-2 and J usage is TRBJ1-2, with D hard to call. There are 13 residues in the CDR3. Trimming removed 3 bases at V and 8 bases at J, with 13 bases between. Per the germline V gene, CDR1 is SGHTA and CDR2 is FQGNSA. CDR3 sequence: CASSFGRPQGYTF. The CDR3 coding sequence is TGTGCCAGCAGCTTCGGCAGGCCTCAGGGCTACACCTTC. Full variable domain (remainder filled in from reference TRBV7-2 and TRBJ1-2): GAGVSQSPSNKVTEKGKDVELRCDPISGHTALYWYRQSLGQGLEFLIYFQGNSAPDKSGLPSDRFSAERTGGSVSTLTIQRTQQEDSAVYLCASSFGRPQGYTFGSGTRLTVV.